The rows below give T cell receptor beta chains drawn from one sample of a study of cytomegalovirus exposure and HLA in healthy donors. Measured with immunoSEQ multiplex PCR; TCRdb has only the in-frame clones, and not every one. Of 100,000 to 120,000 clones in the sample, 70% to 85% were seen once. Sample: PBMCs. Receptors originate from a woman between 18 and 29 years old in good health and CMV-seronegative. The CDR3 runs from the conserved cysteine through the conserved F or W. Each record gives: J gene, D gene, V gene, clone size, CDR3 protein, CDR3 DNA. A D gene is named only where the DNA matches it firmly. The size of a clone is reported for some rows only, either as once, few or many, or as a class for expanded clones.

J: TRBJ2-1
D: TRBD2
V: TRBV18
size: -
CDR3: CASSPTSGDNEQFF
DNA: TGTGCCAGCTCACCAACTAGCGGGGACAATGAGCAGTTCTTC

J: TRBJ1-1
D: -
V: TRBV5-6
size: once
CDR3: CASSLFAGANTEAFF
DNA: TGTGCCAGCAGCTTGTTCGCGGGGGCGAACACTGAAGCTTTCTTT

J: TRBJ1-4
D: TRBD1
V: TRBV18
size: once
CDR3: CASSPRQGGYEKLFF
DNA: TGTGCCAGCTCACCGCGACAGGGGGGATATGAAAAACTGTTTTTT

J: TRBJ1-2
D: TRBD1
V: TRBV18
size: -
CDR3: CASSSGQGYYGYTF
DNA: TGTGCCAGCTCCTCAGGACAGGGATACTATGGCTACACCTTC

J: TRBJ2-7
D: TRBD1
V: TRBV19
size: -
CDR3: CASSIDFRGPSYEQYF
DNA: TGTGCCAGTAGTATAGATTTCAGGGGGCCCTCCTACGAGCAGTACTTC

J: TRBJ1-2
D: TRBD1
V: TRBV19
size: -
CDR3: CASSPPDRGSSGNYGYTF
DNA: TGTGCCAGTAGTCCTCCGGACAGGGGGTCATCGGGTAACTATGGCTACACCTTC

J: TRBJ2-2
D: -
V: TRBV7-9
size: -
CDR3: CASSFFGRTTTGELFF
DNA: TGTGCCAGCAGCTTCTTTGGACGGACTACCACCGGGGAGCTGTTTTTT

J: TRBJ1-2
D: TRBD1
V: TRBV30
size: -
CDR3: CAYHFSPGQASGYTF
DNA: TGTGCCTACCACTTCTCGCCGGGACAGGCCTCAGGCTACACCTTC

J: TRBJ2-5
D: -
V: TRBV4-2
size: -
CDR3: CASSQDGLLQETQYF
DNA: TGTGCCAGCAGCCAAGATGGACTACTGCAAGAGACCCAGTACTTC

J: TRBJ1-5
D: -
V: TRBV4-1
size: -
CDR3: CASSQGVLGAPKQPQHF
DNA: TGCGCCAGCAGCCAAGGCGTTTTGGGGGCGCCGAAACAGCCCCAGCATTTT

J: TRBJ2-5
D: -
V: TRBV20-1
size: -
CDR3: CSARRGETQYF
DNA: TGCAGTGCTAGAAGGGGGGAGACCCAGTACTTC

J: TRBJ1-5
D: -
V: TRBV2
size: -
CDR3: CASTPGGEIMPQHF
DNA: TGTGCCAGCACCCCGGGGGGGGAGATTATGCCCCAGCATTTT

J: TRBJ1-1
D: TRBD1
V: TRBV7-9
size: -
CDR3: CASDRGQPNTEAFF
DNA: TGTGCCAGCGACAGGGGACAGCCGAACACTGAAGCTTTCTTT

J: TRBJ2-7
D: TRBD1
V: TRBV18
size: -
CDR3: CASSQGTGPYEQYF
DNA: TGTGCCAGCTCCCAAGGGACAGGGCCCTACGAGCAGTACTTC

J: TRBJ1-2
D: TRBD1
V: TRBV9
size: few
CDR3: CASSATSGTGYGYTF
DNA: TGTGCCAGCAGCGCAACCTCCGGGACAGGGTATGGCTACACCTTC

J: TRBJ2-5
D: TRBD1
V: TRBV18
size: -
CDR3: CASSSPGQAYQETQYF
DNA: TGTGCCAGCTCATCGCCGGGACAGGCGTACCAAGAGACCCAGTACTTC

J: TRBJ2-1
D: TRBD1
V: TRBV5-4
size: -
CDR3: CASSPGQGSRNEQFF
DNA: TGTGCCAGCAGCCCAGGACAGGGGTCTAGGAATGAGCAGTTCTTC

J: TRBJ1-4
D: TRBD1
V: TRBV25-1
size: -
CDR3: CASSEYTGQGGAEKLFF
DNA: TGTGCCAGCAGTGAATATACCGGACAGGGTGGGGCTGAAAAACTGTTTTTT

J: TRBJ1-2
D: -
V: TRBV7-6
size: -
CDR3: CASSLSNGGQGGYTF
DNA: TGTGCCAGCAGCCTCTCAAACGGGGGGCAAGGTGGCTACACCTTC

J: TRBJ2-7
D: TRBD2
V: TRBV19
size: -
CDR3: CASSLGLAGPVAYEQYF
DNA: TGTGCCAGTAGTCTAGGACTAGCGGGACCCGTGGCCTACGAGCAGTACTTC

J: TRBJ1-1
D: -
V: TRBV25-1
size: -
CDR3: CASSSYHNGVNTEAFF
DNA: TGTGCCAGCAGTTCTTACCACAACGGGGTAAACACTGAAGCTTTCTTT

J: TRBJ1-6
D: TRBD1
V: TRBV6-1
size: -
CDR3: CASSPTGIFSPLHF
DNA: TGTGCCAGCAGCCCGACAGGGATATTTTCACCCCTCCACTTT

J: TRBJ2-1
D: TRBD2
V: TRBV15
size: -
CDR3: CATSATSGGAGEQFF
DNA: TGTGCCACCAGCGCGACTAGCGGGGGGGCCGGGGAGCAGTTCTTC

J: TRBJ1-6
D: -
V: TRBV30
size: once
CDR3: CAWSEQEFFSRSGLHF
DNA: TGTGCCTGGAGCGAACAGGAGTTCTTTTCTCGGTCGGGCCTCCACTTT

J: TRBJ2-5
D: TRBD1
V: TRBV30
size: once
CDR3: CAWNFPRDRVWETQYF
DNA: TGTGCCTGGAACTTCCCTCGGGACAGGGTATGGGAGACCCAGTACTTC

J: TRBJ1-5
D: TRBD1
V: TRBV2
size: once
CDR3: CASSAPGQGLMSNQPQHF
DNA: TGTGCCAGCAGTGCTCCGGGACAGGGGTTAATGAGCAATCAGCCCCAGCATTTT

J: TRBJ2-1
D: -
V: TRBV25-1
size: -
CDR3: CASSELGGDNEQFF
DNA: TGTGCCAGCAGTGAATTAGGGGGAGACAATGAGCAGTTCTTC

J: TRBJ1-1
D: -
V: TRBV10-3
size: many
CDR3: CAISPGGDKAFF
DNA: TGTGCCATCAGCCCAGGAGGGGATAAAGCTTTCTTT